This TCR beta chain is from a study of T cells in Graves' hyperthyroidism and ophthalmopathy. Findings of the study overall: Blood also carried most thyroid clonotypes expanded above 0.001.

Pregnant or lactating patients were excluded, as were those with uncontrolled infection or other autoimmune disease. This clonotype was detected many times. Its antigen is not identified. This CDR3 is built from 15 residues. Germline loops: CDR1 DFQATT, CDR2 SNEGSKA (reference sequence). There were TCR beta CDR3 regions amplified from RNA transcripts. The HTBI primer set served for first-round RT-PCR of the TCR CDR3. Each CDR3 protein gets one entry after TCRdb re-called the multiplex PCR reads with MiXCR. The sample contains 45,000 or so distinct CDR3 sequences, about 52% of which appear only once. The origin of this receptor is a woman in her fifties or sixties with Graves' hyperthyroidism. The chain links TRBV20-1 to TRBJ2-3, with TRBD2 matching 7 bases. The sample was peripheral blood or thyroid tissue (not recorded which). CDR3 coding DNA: TGCAGGGCTCAACTAGCGAAGTCTAGCACAGATACGCAGTATTTT. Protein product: CRAQLAKSSTDTQYF.